These 20 T cell receptor beta chains share one sample of origin, sequenced in a study of T cell responses to AZD1222 COVID-19 vaccine (dated by TCRdb to about 2021). The library was obtained by the immunoSEQ multiplex PCR assay. TCRdb retrieved this table from immuneACCESS and kept in-frame rearrangements only. Not all clones are present; in checked studies, unresolved V genes account for under half, and no reason is known for the remainder. The sample contains about 76,000 clones, roughly 90% of them found a single time. 9.5% to 13% of the sample rests with the top ten. The sample's time point label, in plain terms: baseline before first vaccination. Specimen: peripheral blood, collected on day 0 of AZD1222 vaccination. The receptors come from an adult in good health.

The rearrangement uses TRBV27 and TRBJ2-3; no clear D gene. The CDR3 runs to 12 residues. Trimming left V 6 bases short and J 0 bases short, with 4 bases between. Germline-derived CDR1 and CDR2 are MNHEY and SMNVEV (reference sequence). The CDR3 sequence is CASSQSTDTQYF. In nucleotides, the CDR3 is TGTGCCAGCAGCCAAAGCACAGATACGCAGTATTTT.

This chain uses TRBV11-2 with TRBJ1-4; TRBD1 matches at 8 bases. The CDR3 is made up of 14 amino acids. Germline assignment: CDR1 SGHAT and CDR2 FQNNGV. The ends lost 5 bases at V and 5 bases at J; junction bases unmatched: 4. The CDR3 DNA is TGTGCCAGCAGCCCCAGGACAGGGAATGAAAAACTGTTTTTT. It specifies CASSPRTGNEKLFF.

The J gene is TRBJ1-2, the V gene TRBV28, with D uncertain. Trimming took off 6 bases at V and 1 base at J, with 3 bases between the two ends. Germline lookup yields CDR1 MDHEN and CDR2 SYDVKM. The CDR3 is 11 amino acids. CDR3 sequence reads: CASSGNYGYTF. CDR3 nucleotides: TGTGCCAGCAGCGGTAACTATGGCTACACCTTC.

The gene calls are TRBV27 and TRBJ2-6; 10 bases line up with TRBD1. Germline V gene sequence: CDR1 MNHEY, CDR2 SMNVEV (reference sequence). The CDR3 sequence is 16 residues long. The V and J ends lost 6 bases and 4 bases, in that order; junction bases with no gene match: 6. The DNA of the CDR3 is TGTGCCAGCAGCAGACAGGGGGCTGGAGGGGCCAACGTCCTGACTTTC. Amino acids: CASSRQGAGGANVLTF.

The chain combines TRBV3-1 (or the pseudogene TRBV3-2) with TRBJ1-2, with a weak D call TRBD1 (5 bases). CDR1 and CDR2 (germline): LGHDT, YNNKEL (reference sequence). This CDR3 has 14 amino acids. Trimming removed 4 bases from V and 4 bases from J, with 13 bases in between. CDR3 in DNA: TGTGCCAGCAGCCCCCCCGGGACGGGCTATGGCTACACCTTC. This translates into CASSPPGTGYGYTF.

The chain carries TRBV7-2 and TRBJ1-3; maybe TRBD1 (6 bases). The CDR3 consists of 16 residues. The germline V gene has CDR1 SGHTA and CDR2 FQGNSA. V dropped 4 bases and J dropped 2 bases, with 15 bases sitting between them. The CDR3 DNA is TGTGCCAGCAGCTCCGGGGGGGCAGGAGCTGGAAACACCATATATTTT. This codes for CASSSGGAGAGNTIYF. The full variable domain, rest sourced from reference TRBV7-2 and TRBJ1-3, is GAGVSQSPSNKVTEKGKDVELRCDPISGHTALYWYRQSLGQGLEFLIYFQGNSAPDKSGLPSDRFSAERTGGSVSTLTIQRTQQEDSAVYLCASSSGGAGAGNTIYFGEGSWLTVV.

This chain uses TRBV6-5 with TRBJ1-2; 10 bases agree with TRBD1. CDR1 is MNHEY, CDR2 SVGAGI, per germline. V lost 2 bases and J lost 4; bases outside the gene matches: 4. The CDR3 spans 15 residues. CDR3 sequence: CASSYGTGEGYGYTF. CDR3 DNA sequence: TGTGCCAGCAGTTACGGGACAGGGGAGGGCTATGGCTACACCTTC.

The chain employs TRBV28 and TRBJ2-3, with 9 bases that match TRBD1. This CDR3 has 12 residues. Germline V gene lookup returns CDR1 MDHEN and CDR2 SYDVKM. Trimming removed 7 bases from V and 6 bases from J; junction bases left unmatched: 2. The CDR3 coding sequence is TGTGCCAGCACGGACAGGGGTGATACGCAGTATTTT. Translation: CASTDRGDTQYF.

The J gene is TRBJ1-1, the V gene TRBV11-3; D is possibly TRBD1 (5 bases). Germline V gene data show CDR1 as SGHNT and CDR2 as YENEEA. V was clipped by 5 bases and J by 0 bases, with 10 bases between them. The CDR3 is 14 amino acids. The CDR3 region is CASSLDSLNTEAFF. The CDR3 DNA reads TGTGCCAGCAGCCTCGACAGTTTGAACACTGAAGCTTTCTTT.

This clone was detected only once. The junction does not match germline at one end; this may be a read error. The gene calls are TRBV7-7 and TRBJ2-1; possibly TRBD2 for D (5 bases). The CDR3 is made up of 16 amino acids. CDR1 and CDR2 from the germline V gene are SSHAT and FNYEAQ (reference sequence). The CDR3 protein is CASSWRRWTFYNEQFF. The CDR3 DNA sequence: TGTGCTAGCAGCTGGAGGAGGTGGACTTTTTACAATGAGCAGTTCTTC.

The chain carries TRBV11-2 and TRBJ2-1, with D possibly matching TRBD2 (5 bases). The CDR3 spans 17 residues. V was trimmed by 1 base and J by 0 bases, leaving 13 bases between them. Germline CDR1 and CDR2: SGHAT and FQNNGV. The CDR3 here is CASSLVEGRISYNEQFF. The CDR3 DNA follows: TGTGCCAGCAGCTTAGTTGAGGGCCGCATCTCCTACAATGAGCAGTTCTTC.

Comments on this clone: A junction boundary mismatches the germline segment, possibly from a read error. This rearrangement joins TRBV7-2 to TRBJ2-3; the match to TRBD1 covers 9 bases. Germline V CDR1 and CDR2: SGHTA, FQGNSA. CDR3 size: 15 residues. The CDR3 reads CASSSQQGATGTQYF. The CDR3, as DNA: TGTGCCAGCAGCTCACAACAGGGGGCGACAGGTACGCAGTATTTT.

V usage is TRBV5-1 and J usage is TRBJ1-4; D is unclear. V was trimmed by 0 bases and J by 5 bases, leaving 11 bases between them. CDR3 length equals 15 residues. Looked up from germline, CDR1 is SGHRS and CDR2 is YFSETQ. The CDR3 DNA reads as TGCGCCAGCAGCTTGGGCCCCGAAACAAATGAAAAACTGTTTTTT. This encodes CASSLGPETNEKLFF.

The chain is built from TRBV29-1 and TRBJ1-1; D perhaps matches TRBD1 (5 bases). The CDR3 has 12 residues. From germline, CDR1 is SQVTM and CDR2 ANQGSEA. The V end lost 8 bases, the J end lost 5 bases, and 15 bases lay between the germline ends. CDR3 amino acids: CSPWGGVTEAFF. DNA for the CDR3: TGCAGCCCTTGGGGAGGGGTAACTGAAGCTTTCTTT.

The rearrangement joins TRBV2 to TRBJ1-2; D not certain. CDR1 SNHLY and CDR2 FYNNEI come from the germline V gene. The CDR3 extends over 12 amino acids. V shed 7 bases and J shed 8 bases, with 14 bases lying between them. CDR3 loop: CASTEGLVGYTF. The CDR3 DNA is TGTGCCAGCACCGAAGGCCTCGTCGGCTACACCTTC.

The chain uses TRBV21-1 and TRBJ2-5; TRBD1 is the table's D call and was not checked against the DNA. TRBV21-1 is a listed pseudogene. The CDR3 extends over 17 amino acids. CDR3 sequence: CASSNESFTVPQETQYF. The CDR3 DNA follows: TGTGCCAGCAGCAACGAATCTTTCACAGTACCCCAAGAGACCCAGTACTTC.

This clone was counted between two and nine times. The chain carries TRBV28 and TRBJ2-3; TRBD2 agrees at 11 bases. The CDR3 contains 15 residues. Trimming at V came to 5 bases and at J to 5 bases, leaving 6 bases not matched to a gene. Germline CDR1 reads MDHEN; CDR2 reads SYDVKM. The CDR3: CASSVRTSGLDTQYF. In DNA form, the CDR3 reads TGTGCCAGCAGTGTTCGGACTAGCGGGTTAGATACGCAGTATTTT.

The CDR3 protein is CAWETTGNTIYF. CDR3 in DNA: TGTGCCTGGGAGACCACGGGAAACACCATATATTTT. The rearrangement uses TRBV30 and TRBJ1-3; D is uncertain. Germline CDR1 and CDR2: GTSNPN and SVGIG (reference sequence). Trimming removed 5 bases from V and 4 bases from J, with 9 bases in between. This CDR3 comprises 12 residues.

The chain joins TRBV18 to TRBJ1-1; D gene uncertain. Germline V CDR1 and CDR2: KGHSH, LQKENI. CDR3 length equals 18 residues. V shed 5 bases and J shed 3 bases, with 25 bases lying between them. CDR3 amino acids: CASSFYSFLGGLDTEAFF. Here the CDR3 DNA reads TGTGCCAGCTCATTCTACAGCTTTCTAGGTGGGTTGGACACTGAAGCTTTCTTT.

This clone was observed a few times. V usage is TRBV30 and J usage is TRBJ1-4; a weak D match, TRBD1 (5 bases). CDR3 length: 15 amino acids. Germline CDR1 and CDR2: GTSNPN and SVGIG (reference sequence). Trimming shortened V by 3 bases and J by 3 bases, and 14 bases separated the two germline ends. CDR3 sequence reads: CAWRGDGAANEKLFF. Here the CDR3 DNA reads TGTGCCTGGAGGGGGGACGGGGCTGCTAATGAAAAACTGTTTTTT.